These 27 T cell receptor beta chains share one sample of origin, sequenced in a study of response to subunit inactivated influenza vaccine. TCRdb re-derived calls from the RT-PCR reads in MiXCR, one entry per CDR3 protein. The sample shows roughly 780,000 distinct CDR3 sequences, less than 20% of them seen only once. This specimen was PBMCs from blood, taken 5 days after vaccination. Receptors originate from a man over 45 who received an inactivated influenza vaccine.

The rearrangement joins TRBV15 to TRBJ2-7, with 7 positions matching TRBD1. The CDR3 consists of 15 residues. The V gene end was trimmed by 3 bases and the J gene end by 0 bases; junction bases not matched to a gene: 5. CDR1 and CDR2 (germline): LNHNV, YYDKDF (reference sequence). In DNA form, the CDR3 reads TGTGCCACCAGCAGCGGTCGGACAGGCTCCTACGAGCAGTACTTC. It yields the protein CATSSGRTGSYEQYF.

As concerns this clonotype: An end of the junction does not agree with germline; a read error may underlie this. V usage is TRBV12-3 or TRBV12-4 and J usage is TRBJ2-5; D remains ambiguous. CDR3 length equals 16 residues. In nucleotides, the CDR3 is TGTGCCAGCACCAACAAGGGCGCCCCGTACCAAGAGACCCAGTATTTC. Its translation is CASTNKGAPYQETQYF.

As regards this clonotype: Possible read error: a much larger clone is one base away. The V gene is TRBV24-1, the J gene TRBJ2-1; D is uncertain. Germline CDR1 is KGHDR and CDR2 is SFDVKD. CDR3 length equals 15 residues. The DNA of the CDR3 is TGTGTCACCAGTGATGTTTACGCTACCTACAATGAGCAGTTCTTC. It codes for CVTSDVYATYNEQFF.

This clonotype came up many times. V usage is TRBV9 and J usage is TRBJ2-7, with TRBD1 matching 8 bases. The CDR3 contains 13 residues. Per the germline V gene, CDR1 is SGDLS and CDR2 is YYNGEE. After removal of 4 bases from V and 5 bases from J, the junction contained 5 bases not matched to a gene. The CDR3 loop reads CASSPRQGHEQYF. The CDR3 nucleotides read TGTGCCAGCAGCCCCAGACAGGGGCACGAGCAGTACTTC.

V gene TRBV27 combines with J gene TRBJ2-1; 11 bases fit TRBD2. The V gene's germline CDR1 is MNHEY and CDR2 SMNVEV (reference sequence). The length of the CDR3 is 15 residues. The ends lost 5 bases at V and 8 bases at J; junction bases unmatched: 8. CDR3 protein: CASSLTSGAVYEQFF. The CDR3, as DNA: TGTGCCAGCAGTCTGACTAGCGGGGCTGTTTATGAGCAGTTCTTC.

This clonotype was seen many times. The chain is built from TRBV12-3 or TRBV12-4 and TRBJ1-5; TRBD1 aligns across 8 bases. The junction had 3 bases not matched to a gene; V was cut back by 6 bases and J by 2 bases. The CDR3 is made up of 14 amino acids. The chain's CDR3 is CASSQGAGNQPQHF. CDR3 DNA sequence: TGTGCCAGCAGCCAGGGGGCAGGCAATCAGCCCCAGCATTTT.

This clonotype was picked up a small number of times. V usage is TRBV7-9 and J usage is TRBJ2-1, with D possibly matching TRBD1 (5 bases). The CDR3 is made up of 14 amino acids. With 2 bases removed from V and 8 bases from J, the gap between germline ends came to 13 bases. Germline V CDR1 and CDR2: SEHNR, FQNEAQ (reference sequence). The CDR3 coding sequence is TGTGCCAGCAGCTTACAGGGTGGTTTCGATGAGCAGTTCTTC. Its translation: CASSLQGGFDEQFF. The variable domain in full, completed from reference TRBV7-9 and TRBJ2-1, reads DTGVSQNPRHKITKRGQNVTFRCDPISEHNRLYWYRQTLGQGPEFLTYFQNEAQLEKSRLLSDRFSAERPKGSFSTLEIQRTEQGDSAMYLCASSLQGGFDEQFFGPGTRLTVL.

This clonotype has a count of ten or more. The CDR3 region has the DNA TGTGCCAGCAGAAACCGGGGGGGCTACGAGCAGTACTTC. This encodes CASRNRGGYEQYF. V gene TRBV12-3 or TRBV12-4 combines with J gene TRBJ2-7, with 8 bases identical to TRBD2. The CDR3 sequence is 13 residues long. Trimming removed 6 bases from V and 3 bases from J; junction bases left unmatched: 4.

This rearrangement joins TRBV28 to TRBJ2-1, with 7 bases matching TRBD1. The germline V gene has CDR1 MDHEN and CDR2 SYDVKM. After removal of 7 bases from V and 6 bases from J, the junction contained 12 bases not matched to a gene. The CDR3 loop spans 15 amino acids. CDR3 bases: TGTGCCAGCATCTCTTGGGGACAGCCAAGCAATGAGCAGTTCTTC. It specifies CASISWGQPSNEQFF.

This clonotype was observed a few times. This sequence joins TRBV5-1 and TRBJ2-1; D not resolved. The CDR3 is made up of 13 amino acids. Deletions cut 0 bases from V and 5 bases from J, with 6 bases between. The germline V gene encodes CDR1 SGHRS and CDR2 YFSETQ. The CDR3 region has the DNA TGCGCCAGCAGCTTGGAATGGAACAATGAGCAGTTCTTC. Amino acid sequence: CASSLEWNNEQFF. The complete variable domain, with remaining parts taken from reference TRBV5-1 and TRBJ2-1, reads KAGVTQTPRYLIKTRGQQVTLSCSPISGHRSVSWYQQTPGQGLQFLFEYFSETQRNKGNFPGRFSGRQFSNSRSEMNVSTLELGDSALYLCASSLEWNNEQFFGPGTRLTVL.

This CDR3 is CASSRRPQGTGELFF. In DNA form, the CDR3 reads TGTGCCAGCAGTCGGAGGCCTCAGGGCACCGGGGAGCTGTTTTTT. This sequence joins TRBV7-2 and TRBJ2-2, with D perhaps matching TRBD1 or TRBD2 (5 bases each). The CDR3 runs 15 residues. CDR1 SGHTA and CDR2 FQGNSA come from the germline V gene. Trimming cost V 6 bases and J 4 bases, with 15 bases left between them.

This clonotype occurred a few times. The chain recombines TRBV20-1 with TRBJ2-1, with TRBD2 matching 8 bases. The CDR3 is 14 residues long. V shed 3 bases, J shed 4 bases, and the junction held 5 bases outside the gene matches. CDR1 DFQATT and CDR2 SNEGSKA come from the germline V gene (reference sequence). The CDR3 DNA follows: TGCAGTGCTAGCGGGAGGGCCCGGTACAATGAGCAGTTCTTC. It encodes CSASGRARYNEQFF.

In this sample, this clonotype turned up a few times. V gene TRBV6-2 or TRBV6-3 combines with J gene TRBJ2-5; D unresolved. The V gene's germline CDR1 is MNHEY and CDR2 SVGEGT. There are 14 residues in the CDR3. Deletions cut 2 bases from V and 4 bases from J, with 11 bases between. The CDR3 DNA is TGTGCCAGCAGTTACATAACTGGTGGAGAGACCCAGTACTTC. As protein: CASSYITGGETQYF.

The J gene is TRBJ1-2, the V gene TRBV4-2; possibly TRBD1 for D (5 bases). The germline CDR1 and CDR2 sequences are LGHNA and YNFKEQ. The CDR3 spans 17 residues. Trimming took off 1 base at V and 8 bases at J, with 23 bases between the two ends. The CDR3: CASSQVSDSQKTGGYTF. CDR3 coding DNA: TGTGCCAGCAGCCAAGTTAGCGACAGTCAGAAGACGGGCGGCTACACCTTC.

This sequence joins TRBV19 and TRBJ2-1; 7 bases agree with TRBD1. V lost 4 bases, J lost 0 bases, and 9 bases stayed unmatched. Germline CDR1 is LNHDA and CDR2 is SQIVND (reference sequence). The CDR3 runs 17 residues. CDR3 sequence reads: CASSRNRGRNSYNEQFF. DNA of the CDR3: TGTGCCAGTAGTAGGAACAGGGGACGGAACTCCTACAATGAGCAGTTCTTC. Drawing the rest from reference TRBV19 and TRBJ2-1, the complete variable domain is DGGITQSPKYLFRKEGQNVTLSCEQNLNHDAMYWYRQDPGQGLRLIYYSQIVNDFQKGDIAEGYSVSREKKESFPLTVTSAQKNPTAFYLCASSRNRGRNSYNEQFFGPGTRLTVL.

The chain employs TRBV20-1 and TRBJ2-3; TRBD1 agrees at 8 bases. V was pared by 6 bases and J by 4 bases, with 9 bases of the junction left unmatched. Germline CDR1 is DFQATT and CDR2 is SNEGSKA (reference sequence). The CDR3 totals 14 residues. The CDR3 DNA is TGCAGTGCCAGCGGACAGGGAGCAGCAGATACGCAGTATTTT. Translation: CSASGQGAADTQYF.

This clonotype appeared a few times. The CDR3 DNA is TGCGCCAGCACCCCAGGACTAGCGGAAATATACAATGAGCAGTTCTTC. Translating gives CASTPGLAEIYNEQFF. The chain has TRBV5-1 and TRBJ2-1; TRBD2 agrees at 10 bases. Germline CDR1 and CDR2: SGHRS and YFSETQ. The V and J ends lost 6 bases and 4 bases, in that order; junction bases with no gene match: 10. This CDR3 comprises 16 residues. Full variable domain (missing parts from reference TRBV5-1 and TRBJ2-1): KAGVTQTPRYLIKTRGQQVTLSCSPISGHRSVSWYQQTPGQGLQFLFEYFSETQRNKGNFPGRFSGRQFSNSRSEMNVSTLELGDSALYLCASTPGLAEIYNEQFFGPGTRLTVL.

The chain is built from TRBV6-5 and TRBJ1-2, with D possibly being TRBD1 (6 bases). V lost 5 bases to trimming and J lost 4 bases, with 17 bases between them. Germline V gene data show CDR1 as MNHEY and CDR2 as SVGAGI. The CDR3 is 15 residues long. CDR3 sequence: CASSTSTGKGYGYTF. The CDR3 coding sequence is TGTGCCAGCAGTACCTCGACAGGCAAGGGCTATGGCTACACCTTC.

Ten or more counts support this clonotype. V and J are TRBV6-6 and TRBJ2-3; D might be TRBD2 (6 bases). The CDR3 is made up of 13 amino acids. Germline CDR1 MNHNY, CDR2 SVGAGI (reference sequence). Trimming stripped 6 bases from V and 0 bases from J, with 7 bases between. CDR3 amino acids: CASRRDSTDTQYF. The CDR3 DNA reads TGTGCCAGCAGGCGGGATAGCACAGATACGCAGTATTTT.

This chain uses TRBV3-1 with TRBJ2-7; 9 nucleotides match TRBD2. Unmatched junction bases numbered 11, after V lost 6 bases and J lost 5 bases. CDR1 is LGHDT, CDR2 YNNKEL, per germline (reference sequence). The CDR3 totals 15 residues. CDR3 DNA sequence: TGTGCCAGCAGTCCCCTGTCTAGCGGGGTGGACGAGCAGTACTTC. Its translation: CASSPLSSGVDEQYF.

This clonotype was recorded many times. The rearrangement joins TRBV24-1 to TRBJ2-7; no clear D gene. Trimming left V 0 bases short and J 5 bases short, with 19 bases between. Germline loops: CDR1 KGHDR, CDR2 SFDVKD. The CDR3 is 17 amino acids. CDR3 sequence (DNA): TGTGCCACCAGTGATTTGGGCCCGGGTTCGCACCGCCACGAGCAGTACTTC. Translation: CATSDLGPGSHRHEQYF.

This clonotype showed up just a few times. This chain links TRBV20-1 with TRBJ2-5; tentatively, D is TRBD1 (7 bases). This CDR3 comprises 13 residues. V lost 6 bases to trimming and J lost 4 bases, with 15 bases between them. CDR1 is DFQATT and CDR2 is SNEGSKA in the germline V gene (reference sequence). CDR3 loop: CSAAGGSGETQYF. The DNA for the CDR3 is TGCAGTGCGGCAGGGGGGAGCGGAGAGACCCAGTACTTC.

This clonotype was seen many times. The chain uses TRBV10-3 and TRBJ2-7; TRBD2 agrees at 7 bases. CDR1 is ENHRY, CDR2 SYGVKD, per germline. V shed 2 bases and J 4 bases; nucleotides not matched to a gene: 5. The CDR3 has 14 residues. The DNA for the CDR3 is TGTGCCATCAGTGAGGGACTAGGGACTTACGAGCAGTACTTC. Its translation is CAISEGLGTYEQYF.

There are many counts of this clonotype. V and J are TRBV28 and TRBJ2-7, with 12 bases that match TRBD1. Losses at the gene ends were 7 bases for V and 3 bases for J; bases not matched to a gene: 10. CDR3 size: 16 residues. CDR1 and CDR2 from the germline V gene are MDHEN and SYDVKM. CDR3 coding DNA: TGTGCCAGCACTAAGGGGGACAGGGGGCTCAACTACGAGCAGTACTTC. It translates to CASTKGDRGLNYEQYF.

This chain uses TRBV5-5 with TRBJ2-7, with D hard to call. The V and J ends lost 4 bases and 2 bases respectively, with 16 bases between them. This CDR3 region has 15 residues. The germline V gene encodes CDR1 SGHKS and CDR2 YYEKEE (reference sequence). The CDR3, as DNA: TGTGCCAGCAGCCTCCTCGACCTAGGACCCTACGAGCAGTACTTC. It codes for CASSLLDLGPYEQYF.

This clonotype was recorded a few times. The J gene is TRBJ2-7, the V gene TRBV9; no firm D call. This CDR3 is built from 15 residues. The V gene lost 2 bases and the J gene lost 2 bases, with 14 bases spanning the gap. Germline V lookup: CDR1 SGDLS, CDR2 YYNGEE. The CDR3 sequence is CASSVNLAHPYEQYF. The CDR3 region has the DNA TGTGCCAGCAGCGTTAATCTGGCCCACCCCTACGAGCAGTACTTC. The full variable domain, with the rest looked up from reference TRBV9 and TRBJ2-7, is DSGVTQTPKHLITATGQRVTLRCSPRSGDLSVYWYQQSLDQGLQFLIQYYNGEERAKGNILERFSAQQFPDLHSELNLSSLELGDSALYFCASSVNLAHPYEQYFGPGTRLTVT.

This CDR3 is CSAPARGYQSGANVLTF. As DNA, the CDR3 is TGCAGTGCCCCGGCCAGGGGATATCAGTCTGGGGCCAACGTCCTGACTTTC. This chain links TRBV20-1 with TRBJ2-6; D perhaps matches TRBD1 (6 bases). CDR3 length: 17 amino acids. V was pared by 6 bases and J by 1 base, with 19 bases between. Germline CDR1 reads DFQATT; CDR2 reads SNEGSKA (reference sequence).